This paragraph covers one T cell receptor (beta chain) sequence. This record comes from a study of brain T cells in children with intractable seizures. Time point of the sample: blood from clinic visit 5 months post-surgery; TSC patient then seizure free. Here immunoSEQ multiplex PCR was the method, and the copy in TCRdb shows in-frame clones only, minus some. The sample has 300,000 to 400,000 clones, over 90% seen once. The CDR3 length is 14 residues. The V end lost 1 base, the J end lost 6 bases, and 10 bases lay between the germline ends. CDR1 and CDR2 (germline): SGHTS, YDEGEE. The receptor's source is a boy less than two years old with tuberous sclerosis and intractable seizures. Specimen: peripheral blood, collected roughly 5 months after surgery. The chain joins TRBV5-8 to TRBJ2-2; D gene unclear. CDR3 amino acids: CASSLLGTAGELFF. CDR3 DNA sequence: TGTGCCAGCAGCTTGCTGGGAACGGCCGGGGAGCTGTTTTTT.